Each of the 31 T cell receptor beta chains below was sequenced from the same sample in a study of blood T cells in healthy people across ages. A second PCR, run for about 7 to 11 cycles, used a sample-barcoded 5' primer plus a J-beta primer mix. One entry per CDR3 protein results from TCRdb running MiXCR on the 5' RACE reads. The sample lists fewer than 900,000 distinct CDR3 sequences, roughly 35% occurring once. Sequenced material: blood. The receptors come from a young man in good health.

Comment on this clonotype: A read error may account for a junction end that differs from germline. The chain couples TRBV4-2 to TRBJ2-4; 8 nucleotides agree with TRBD2. With the DNA end fitting TRBJ2-5 better, the J assignment may be wrong. This CDR3 region has 13 residues. CDR1 and CDR2 (germline): LGHNA, YNFKEQ. The CDR3 nucleotides read TGTGTCAGCAGCCAGGGACTAGAAGAGACCCAGTACTTC. Translated, it gives CVSSQGLEETQYF.

This clonotype was detected a few times. The chain links TRBV6-5 to TRBJ1-2; D is perhaps TRBD1 (5 bases). Trimming took off 5 bases at V and 3 bases at J, with 10 bases between the two ends. From germline, CDR1 is MNHEY and CDR2 SVGAGI. This CDR3 spans 13 amino acids. The CDR3 nucleotides read TGTGCCAGCAGTGACGGGGGACACTATGGCTACACCTTC. This sequence encodes CASSDGGHYGYTF.

The V gene is TRBV3-1, the J gene TRBJ1-1; no clear D gene. The CDR3 sequence is 13 residues long. Looked up from germline, CDR1 is LGHDT and CDR2 is YNNKEL (reference sequence). V was cut by 4 bases and J by 3 bases, with 9 bases left in between. CDR3 amino acids: CASSPIGYTEAFF. CDR3 coding DNA: TGTGCCAGCAGCCCCATCGGGTACACTGAAGCTTTCTTT.

Note on this clonotype: This may arise from a read error, as a much more abundant clone is one base away. The chain carries TRBV20-1 and TRBJ1-2; 7 nucleotides align to TRBD1. Germline CDR1 and CDR2: DFQATT and SNEGSKA (reference sequence). The CDR3 totals 13 residues. CDR3 nucleotide sequence: TGCAGTGTTAGAGATCCAGGGGGCTATGGCTACACCTTC. It encodes CSVRDPGGYGYTF.

This clonotype was seen many times. In DNA, the CDR3 is TGTGCCAGCAGCGCCCGGACGGGTGGCTACACCTTC. Amino acid sequence: CASSARTGGYTF. The genes are TRBV7-2 and TRBJ1-2; D uncertain. This CDR3 is built from 12 residues. The germline V gene encodes CDR1 SGHTA and CDR2 FQGNSA. The V end lost 5 bases, the J end lost 7 bases, and 11 bases lay between the germline ends.

As to this clonotype: This may be a read error: a much more frequent sequence differs by one nucleotide. The chain has TRBV29-1 and TRBJ2-6; no clear D gene. CDR1 is SQVTM and CDR2 is ANQGSEA in the germline V gene. Trimming shortened V by 5 bases and J by 0 bases, and 5 bases separated the two germline ends. The CDR3 sequence is 13 residues long. The CDR3 reads CSVRSSGANVLTF. The CDR3 nucleotides read TGCAGCGTTCGCAGCTCTGGGGCCAACGTCCTGACTTTC.

With regard to this clonotype: One end of the junction fails to match germline, which may point to a read error. The chain couples TRBV4-2 to TRBJ2-5; TRBD1 is a possible D gene (6 bases). The CDR3 is made up of 15 amino acids. CDR1 is LGHNA, CDR2 YNFKEQ, per germline. The CDR3 DNA reads as TGTGCCAGCAGCCAGACAGGAAAATCAAGCTACGAGCAGTGCTTC. The encoded protein is CASSQTGKSSYEQCF.

A few counts support this clonotype. The gene calls are TRBV29-1 and TRBJ2-1, with D perhaps given as TRBD1 or TRBD2 (6 bases each). V dropped 8 bases and J dropped 6 bases, with 20 bases sitting between them. The germline V gene has CDR1 SQVTM and CDR2 ANQGSEA. CDR3 length: 14 residues. CDR3 in DNA: TGCAGCATTGGGGGGCTAAGGACTGGCAATGAGCAGTTCTTC. This gives the protein CSIGGLRTGNEQFF.

This sequence joins TRBV14 and TRBJ1-1, with D uncertain. V was pared by 6 bases and J by 2 bases, with 10 bases between. Germline V lookup: CDR1 SGHDN, CDR2 FVKESK. This CDR3 comprises 13 residues. The CDR3 is CASRRRGNTEAFF. The CDR3 region has the DNA TGTGCCAGCAGACGCCGCGGCAACACTGAAGCTTTCTTT.

For this clonotype: A much larger clone lies a single base off, so this may be a read error. The chain couples TRBV4-2 to TRBJ2-3; 7 bases map to TRBD2. The CDR3 is 17 residues long. V shed 2 bases and J 2 bases; nucleotides not matched to a gene: 10. CDR1 is LGHNA, CDR2 YNFKEQ, per germline. CDR3 amino acids: CASSQQGLVGDTDTQYF. Written as DNA, the CDR3 is TGTGCCAGCAGCCAACAAGGACTAGTGGGGGACACAGATACGCAGTATTTT.

This chain links TRBV12-3 or TRBV12-4 with TRBJ2-1; D gene uncertain. Between the trimmed V and J ends, which lost 7 bases and 5 bases, there was a span of 18 bases. This CDR3 spans 15 amino acids. The CDR3 nucleotides read TGTGCCAGCACCCTTTCCTGGGTTTATAACAATGAGCAGTTCTTC. Its translation: CASTLSWVYNNEQFF.

The chain couples TRBV12-3 or TRBV12-4 to TRBJ2-3; 8 nucleotides line up with TRBD2. The ends lost 6 bases at V and 0 bases at J; junction bases unmatched: 2. This CDR3 spans 14 amino acids. Here the CDR3 reads CASRAGVSTDTQYF. The CDR3 region has the DNA TGTGCCAGCAGAGCGGGGGTTAGCACAGATACGCAGTATTTT.

V usage is TRBV4-1 and J usage is TRBJ1-1; maybe TRBD1 (5 bases). CDR3 size: 13 residues. Germline values: CDR1 MGHRA, CDR2 YSYEKL. Between the trimmed V and J ends, which lost 1 base and 7 bases, there was a span of 10 bases. CDR3 nucleotide sequence: TGCGCCAGCAGCCAAGGGGGGTTTGTTGAAGCTTTCTTT. This translates into CASSQGGFVEAFF.

The rearrangement links TRBV7-9 to TRBJ2-7; the D is unclear. The CDR3 extends over 13 amino acids. Trimming took off 6 bases at V and 7 bases at J, with 16 bases between the two ends. Germline V gives CDR1 SEHNR, CDR2 FQNEAQ (reference sequence). CDR3 in DNA: TGTGCCAGCAGATCAGACACCTACAATGAGCAGTACTTC. Its protein is CASRSDTYNEQYF.

In the case of this clonotype: This clone may be a read error of a much larger clone one base away. CDR3 amino acids: CASSLGQGIQETQFF. The CDR3 DNA reads as TGTGCCAGCAGTTTAGGACAGGGGATCCAAGAGACCCAGTTCTTC. The chain links TRBV12-3 or TRBV12-4 to TRBJ2-5; TRBD1 agrees at 8 bases. Judging by the DNA end, TRBJ2-1 fits better; the J call may be wrong. The CDR3 has 15 residues.

J is TRBJ2-7 and V is TRBV5-1, with 13 nucleotides matching TRBD2. V shed 3 bases and J 4 bases; nucleotides not matched to a gene: 4. Germline values: CDR1 SGHRS, CDR2 YFSETQ. The CDR3 extends over 15 amino acids. CDR3 nucleotides: TGCGCCAGCAGCTCCGGACTAGCGGGGGTATACGAGCAGTACTTC. The encoded protein is CASSSGLAGVYEQYF.

The chain is built from TRBV2 and TRBJ2-1; D unresolved. CDR3 size: 12 residues. V was clipped by 10 bases and J by 13 bases, with 20 bases between them. Germline V gives CDR1 SNHLY, CDR2 FYNNEI. The CDR3 spells CATSRRQETQFF. The CDR3 DNA reads as TGTGCCACGTCCAGGCGGCAAGAGACCCAGTTCTTC.

The chain joins TRBV20-1 to TRBJ2-4, with TRBD1 identical over 7 bases. This CDR3 has 12 amino acids. The germline gives CDR1 DFQATT, CDR2 SNEGSKA (reference sequence). Trimming took 2 bases from V and 7 from J; bases not matched to a gene: 2. The CDR3: CSARQDRNIQYF. CDR3 in DNA: TGCAGTGCTAGACAGGACAGGAACATTCAGTACTTC.

V gene TRBV9 combines with J gene TRBJ1-1, with D unclear. The CDR3 consists of 15 residues. Germline loops: CDR1 SGDLS, CDR2 YYNGEE. V lost 0 bases to trimming and J lost 5 bases, with 14 bases between them. The DNA for the CDR3 is TGTGCCAGCAGCGTAGCGTCGGGGTTGGGAACTGAAGCTTTCTTT. Translated, it gives CASSVASGLGTEAFF.

A few counts support this clonotype. The chain combines TRBV20-1 with TRBJ1-1, with 9 bases aligning to TRBD1. The CDR3 covers 17 residues. V lost 3 bases and J lost 0; bases outside the gene matches: 11. Per the germline V gene, CDR1 is DFQATT and CDR2 is SNEGSKA (reference sequence). CDR3 in amino acids: CSARMATGGLMNTEAFF. Written as DNA, the CDR3 is TGCAGTGCTAGGATGGCTACAGGGGGCCTCATGAACACTGAAGCTTTCTTT.

Note on this clonotype: A read error is possible here, since a much larger clone lies one base away. The genes are TRBV10-3 and TRBJ2-5, with a weak D call TRBD2 (5 bases). The CDR3 has 15 residues. The germline V and J ends were trimmed by 1 base and 11 bases, with 20 bases remaining between them. CDR1 is ENHRY, CDR2 SYGVKD, per germline. Here the CDR3 DNA reads TGTGCCATCAGTGAGTTAGCGAGTCTGGGGAATGAGCAGTACTTC. Translating it yields CAISELASLGNEQYF.

The J gene is TRBJ2-7, the V gene TRBV9; D remains unclear. The CDR3 is 12 residues long. CDR1 is SGDLS and CDR2 is YYNGEE in the germline V gene. The germline V and J ends were trimmed by 7 bases and 7 bases, with 15 bases remaining between them. The DNA of the CDR3 is TGTGCCAGCCCCGGAGACCCCGGGGAGCAGTACTTC. This encodes CASPGDPGEQYF. The full variable domain, completed using reference TRBV9 and TRBJ2-7, is DSGVTQTPKHLITATGQRVTLRCSPRSGDLSVYWYQQSLDQGLQFLIQYYNGEERAKGNILERFSAQQFPDLHSELNLSSLELGDSALYFCASPGDPGEQYFGPGTRLTVT.

The gene calls are TRBV10-3 and TRBJ2-1, with D tentatively TRBD1 or TRBD2 (6 bases each). The CDR3 has 14 residues. V lost 3 bases and J 11 bases, leaving 17 bases between the germline ends. Germline CDR1 reads ENHRY; CDR2 reads SYGVKD. In nucleotides, the CDR3 is TGTGCCATCAGTGAAGACAGGCGGAGGGATAAGCAGTTCTTC. It specifies CAISEDRRRDKQFF.

This clonotype was observed many times. The chain combines TRBV29-1 with TRBJ1-2; tentatively, D is TRBD1 (5 bases). Trimming stripped 1 base from V and 2 bases from J, with 11 bases between. The CDR3 is 14 residues long. Germline loops: CDR1 SQVTM, CDR2 ANQGSEA. This chain's CDR3 is CSVEVSGQNYGYTF. The CDR3 nucleotides read TGCAGCGTTGAAGTCTCGGGGCAGAACTATGGCTACACCTTC.

This clonotype was seen only a few times. The chain combines TRBV6-1 with TRBJ1-5, with 7 bases matching TRBD1. Trimming took 4 bases from V and 4 from J; bases not matched to a gene: 4. Germline V gives CDR1 MNHNS, CDR2 SASEGT. The CDR3 length is 14 residues. CDR3 sequence: CASSGGQRNQPQHF. CDR3 sequence (DNA): TGTGCCAGCAGTGGGGGACAGCGGAATCAGCCCCAGCATTTT.

This clonotype was counted at least ten times. V is TRBV20-1 and J is TRBJ2-4; no reliable D call. Looked up from germline, CDR1 is DFQATT and CDR2 is SNEGSKA (reference sequence). Trimming removed 3 bases at V and 0 bases at J, with 6 bases between. The CDR3 spans 13 residues. CDR3 loop: CSASPTAKNIQYF. In DNA, the CDR3 is TGCAGTGCTAGCCCCACAGCCAAAAACATTCAGTACTTC.

The rearrangement joins TRBV7-2 to TRBJ2-3, with D unresolved. With 6 bases removed from V and 4 bases from J, the gap between germline ends came to 14 bases. The germline V gene has CDR1 SGHTA and CDR2 FQGNSA. The CDR3 loop spans 14 amino acids. As DNA, the CDR3 is TGTGCCAGCAGTCCTTGGTGGGGTGCAGATACGCAGTATTTT. Protein sequence: CASSPWWGADTQYF.

For the CDR3, the DNA is TGTGCCAGCAGCGCCGGAGGGGGTGAATCCTCCTACGAGCAGTACTTC. It encodes CASSAGGGESSYEQYF. V gene TRBV5-6 combines with J gene TRBJ2-7; TRBD1 or TRBD2 may be the D gene (6 bases each). The CDR3 contains 16 residues. Trimming took 4 bases from V and 0 from J, leaving 17 bases between them. The germline V gene encodes CDR1 SGHDT and CDR2 YYEEEE.

On this clonotype: No conserved phenylalanine or tryptophan is present at the end of the CDR3, so a read error is the likely explanation. The DNA is left out, because the CDR3 cannot be placed on it with certainty; the CDR3 is given as TCRdb lists it. The chain joins TRBV21-1 to TRBJ2-4; TRBD1 is the table's D call and was not checked against the DNA. TRBV21-1 is annotated as a pseudogene. Counting both end residues, the CDR3 totals 16 amino acids. The CDR3 loop is CASSPQGFEEQETQYL.

The sample holds a few counts of this clonotype. The DNA of the CDR3 is TGTGCCAGCAGCCTTCGGGACACCTTCACTGAAGCTTTCTTT. Protein sequence: CASSLRDTFTEAFF. The gene calls are TRBV7-8 and TRBJ1-1; D perhaps matches TRBD1 (6 bases). The CDR3 is 14 residues long. The V gene's germline CDR1 is SGHVS and CDR2 FQNEAQ. V lost 5 bases and J lost 4, with 14 bases in between.

Of note for this clonotype: The junction shows a germline mismatch at one end, possibly a read error. V and J are TRBV12-3 or TRBV12-4 and TRBJ2-3, with a possible D match to TRBD1 (6 bases). CDR3 length: 17 amino acids. In nucleotides, the CDR3 is TGTGCCAGCAGTTTTAAGGGTAACAGGGCTAGCACAGATATGCAGTATTTT. It yields the protein CASSFKGNRASTDMQYF.